This TCR beta chain was recovered during a study of T-cell memory formation after mild COVID-19. Study overall: For the most part, TCR clusters were specific to one donor.

TCR alpha and TCR beta cDNA libraries with sample barcodes and UMIs came from 5'RACE using constant-segment primers. Each CDR3 protein gets one entry after TCRdb re-called the 5' RACE reads with MiXCR. The data show fewer than 500,000 distinct CDR3 sequences, 20% to 25% seen once. The CDR3 sequence is 13 residues long. V gave up 6 bases and J gave up 0 bases, with 12 bases separating them. In germline, CDR1 is SQVTM, CDR2 ANQGSEA. This clonotype was recorded at least ten times. Antigen unknown. Study outcomes and limitations: Pre-infection memory showed some responding clones, and this suggested that cross-reactive memory joined.

The specimen sequenced was PBMCs or a T cell subset sorted from them (not recorded which). The rearrangement links TRBV29-1 to TRBJ2-7; no firm D call. This clonotype was obtained from an adult woman who had mild COVID-19 (a few samples of this study predate the infection). Cell type and time point are not known. The CDR3: CSVRDSSSYEQYF. CDR3 DNA: TGCAGCGTGAGAGATTCCAGCTCCTACGAGCAGTACTTC.